This T cell receptor (beta chain) was retrieved from a study of T-cell memory formation after mild COVID-19. Study background: TCR clusters showed largely donor specificity. Study-wide results and limits: Clones contracting over day 15 to 85 were CD4/CD8 balanced, with later expanders leaning CD4+. Chiefly within CM and EM were the contracting CD4+ clones; CD8+ ones were within EMRA. Some responding clones appeared in pre-infection memory, suggesting cross-reactive memory joined.

With regard to this clonotype: Its antigen is not known.

One entry per CDR3 protein results from TCRdb running MiXCR on the 5' RACE reads. The repertoire consists of around 500,000 distinct CDR3 sequences, with approximately 18% occurring once and the leading ten covering 9% to 15%. The trim removed 5 bases at V and 6 bases at J, leaving 6 bases unmatched. Per the germline V gene, CDR1 is SEHNR and CDR2 is FQNEAQ (reference sequence). The CDR3 consists of 14 residues. This chain connects TRBV7-9 to TRBJ1-2, with TRBD1 identical over 10 bases. The sequencing sample was made of PBMCs or a T cell subset sorted from them (not recorded which). The clonotype was recovered from an adult woman who had mild COVID-19 (a few samples of this study predate the infection). Cell type and time point are not known. The CDR3 spells CASSRDRGSHGYTF. In DNA form, the CDR3 reads TGTGCCAGCAGCCGGGACAGGGGAAGCCATGGCTACACCTTC.